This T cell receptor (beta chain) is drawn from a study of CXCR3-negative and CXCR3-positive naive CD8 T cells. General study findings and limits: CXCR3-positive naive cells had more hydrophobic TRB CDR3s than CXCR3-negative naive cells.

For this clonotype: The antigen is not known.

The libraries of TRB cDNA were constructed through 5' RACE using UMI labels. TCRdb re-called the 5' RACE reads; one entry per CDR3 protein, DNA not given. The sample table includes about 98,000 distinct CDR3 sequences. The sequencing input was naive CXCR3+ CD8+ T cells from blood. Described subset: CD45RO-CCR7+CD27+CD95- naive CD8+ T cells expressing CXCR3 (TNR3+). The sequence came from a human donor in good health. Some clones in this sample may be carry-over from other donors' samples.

This CDR3 reads CASSLEGGHTEAFF. This chain joins TRBV5-1 and TRBJ1-1; TCRdb reports TRBD1, a call that lacks DNA to check it against. Germline CDR1 SGHRS, CDR2 YFSETQ. The CDR3 sequence is 14 residues long.